The TCR beta chain described here comes from a study of blood T cells in healthy people across ages. This clonotype was observed a handful of times. The junction does not match germline at one end; this may be a read error. A second PCR, run for roughly 7 to 12 cycles, used a sample-barcoded 5' primer plus a J-beta primer mix. A template-switch adaptor containing 12 random nucleotides labeled each cDNA molecule. TCRdb analysed the 5' RACE reads with MiXCR anew, one entry per CDR3 protein. The table records more than 800,000 distinct CDR3 sequences, 29% of them present only once. This CDR3 contains 13 residues. Germline CDR1 and CDR2: SGHNT and YYREEE (reference sequence).

The clonotype originates from a woman older than 75 in good health. The sequenced material came from blood. The chain carries TRBV5-4 and TRBJ2-1, with 8 nucleotides matching TRBD1. CDR3 coding DNA: TGTGCCGGCAGCAACGACAGGGGAGGTGAGCAGTTCTTC. Encoded protein: CAGSNDRGGEQFF.